The text below deals with one T cell receptor beta chain. The antigen remains undetermined. This entry belongs to a study of glioma-infiltrating T cells after dendritic cell vaccination. The CDR3 extends over 14 amino acids. Trimming pared 3 bases from V and 3 bases from J, leaving 12 bases between. Germline CDR1 and CDR2: MNHEY and SMNVEV (reference sequence). PBMC were collected before vaccination, two weeks after the third vaccination, and at progression. Study-wide results and caveats: Estimated pretreatment TIL content predicted outcome after dendritic cell vaccination.

The primer mix had 60 V beta and 13 J beta primers. Sequencing was performed with immunoSEQ multiplex PCR; in TCRdb, only in-frame clones are kept and a portion is missing. This sample has about 49,000 clones; around 86% occur once, and the top ten carry approximately 10%. This TCR derives from a human donor with glioblastoma. Sample: blood, taken before dendritic cell vaccination. The chain joins TRBV27 to TRBJ2-7; D may be TRBD2 (6 bases). The CDR3 nucleotides read TGTGCCAGCAGTTTGGCTAGCGCTTTCTACGAGCAGTACTTC. It yields the protein CASSLASAFYEQYF.